The T cell receptor beta chain described here comes from a study of technical replicates of blood from a handful of donors. Clones were sequenced by immunoSEQ multiplex PCR, and TCRdb holds only the in-frame ones, with some missing. The sample has 100,000 or so clones, approximately 94% seen once. Trimming removed 2 bases from V and 2 bases from J, with 15 bases in between. Germline CDR1 and CDR2: SGHNT and YENEEA. CDR3 size: 16 residues. Sequencing input: T cells isolated from PBMCs. V and J are TRBV11-3 and TRBJ1-2; possibly TRBD1 for D (6 bases). The sequence was collected from a human donor in good health. Here the CDR3 reads CASSLRSRGGNYGYTF. The CDR3 DNA follows: TGTGCCAGCAGCTTACGGTCCCGGGGGGGCAACTATGGCTACACCTTC.